The TCR beta chain described here comes from a study of blood T cell repertoires in COVID-19. Using immunoSEQ multiplex PCR, the repertoire was profiled, and TCRdb retains in-frame clones only, with some absent. The table includes under 300,000 clones, roughly 80% detected once. V lost 10 bases and J 0 bases, leaving 12 bases between the germline ends. Germline-derived CDR1 and CDR2 are LNHDA and SQIVND (reference sequence). This CDR3 has 14 residues. Enrolment of Seattle patients took place during active infection, and they were followed longitudinally. J is TRBJ1-4 and V is TRBV19; TRBD1 might be the D (5 bases). The receptor comes from a human donor with COVID-19, enrolled during active disease. The donor label of this sample is uncertain. The sample taken for sequencing was peripheral blood. CDR3 amino acids: CATQTAATNEKLFF. CDR3 DNA sequence: TGTGCCACCCAGACAGCTGCAACTAATGAAAAACTGTTTTTT.